This entry describes one T cell receptor beta chain. The CDR3 totals 14 residues. CDR1 and CDR2 (germline): MNHEY, SMNVEV (reference sequence). The germline V and J ends were trimmed by 3 bases and 5 bases, with 11 bases remaining between them. The data stem from a study of shared T cell receptors in the human thymus. Here immunoSEQ multiplex PCR was the method, and the copy in TCRdb shows in-frame clones only, minus some. The table records under 450,000 clones, more than 85% of them present only once. The chain recombines TRBV27 with TRBJ1-5, with D tentatively TRBD1 (5 bases). The sequenced sample was thymocytes. The receptor's source is a human donor. This chain's CDR3 is CASSLCRGDQPQHF. CDR3 bases: TGTGCCAGCAGTTTGTGCCGGGGGGATCAGCCCCAGCATTTT.